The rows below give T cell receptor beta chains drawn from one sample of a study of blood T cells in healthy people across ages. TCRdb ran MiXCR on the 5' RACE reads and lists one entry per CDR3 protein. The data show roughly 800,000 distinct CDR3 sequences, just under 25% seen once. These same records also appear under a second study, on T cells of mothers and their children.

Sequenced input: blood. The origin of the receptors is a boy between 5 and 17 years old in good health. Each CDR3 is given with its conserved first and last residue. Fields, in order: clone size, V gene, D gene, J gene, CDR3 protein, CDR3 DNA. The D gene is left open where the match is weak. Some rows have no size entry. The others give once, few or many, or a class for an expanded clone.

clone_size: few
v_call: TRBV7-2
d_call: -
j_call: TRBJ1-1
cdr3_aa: CASSRLMNTEAFF
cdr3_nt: TGTGCCAGCAGCCGCCTTATGAACACTGAAGCTTTCTTT

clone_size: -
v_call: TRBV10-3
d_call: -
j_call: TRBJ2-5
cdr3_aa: CAINGNREETQYF
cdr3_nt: TGTGCCATCAACGGAAACAGGGAAGAGACCCAGTACTTC

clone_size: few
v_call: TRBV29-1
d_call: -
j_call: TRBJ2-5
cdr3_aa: CSALHFAETQYF
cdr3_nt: TGCAGCGCCCTTCACTTCGCGGAGACCCAGTACTTC

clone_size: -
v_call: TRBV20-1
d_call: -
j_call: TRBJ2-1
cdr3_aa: CGAHYNEQFF
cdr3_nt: TGCGGTGCGCACTACAATGAGCAGTTCTTC

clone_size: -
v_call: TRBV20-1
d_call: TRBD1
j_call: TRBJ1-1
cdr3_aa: CSAWREGAFYGEAFF
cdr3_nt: TGCAGTGCTTGGCGGGAGGGGGCCTTTTATGGTGAAGCTTTCTTT

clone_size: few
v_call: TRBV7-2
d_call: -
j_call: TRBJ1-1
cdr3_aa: CASSFTNTNTEAFF
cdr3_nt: TGTGCCAGCAGCTTTACCAATACAAACACTGAAGCTTTCTTT

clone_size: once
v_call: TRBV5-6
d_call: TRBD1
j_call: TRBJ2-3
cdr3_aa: CASSYTGTGARDTQYF
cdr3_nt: TGTGCCAGCAGCTACACCGGGACAGGGGCGAGAGATACGCAGTATTTT

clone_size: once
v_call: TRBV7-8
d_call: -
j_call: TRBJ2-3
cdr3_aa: CASSSGTGGTDTQCF
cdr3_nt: TGTGCCAGCAGCTCCGGGACGGGGGGCACAGATACGCAGTGTTTT

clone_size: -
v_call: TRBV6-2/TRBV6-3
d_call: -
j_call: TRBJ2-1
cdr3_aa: CASTLGTQGNEQFF
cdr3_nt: TGTGCCAGCACCCTGGGGACCCAGGGCAATGAGCAGTTCTTC

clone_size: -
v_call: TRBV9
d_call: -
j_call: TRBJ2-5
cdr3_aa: CASSPRVGRETQYF
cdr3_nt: TGTGCCAGCAGCCCTAGGGTGGGAAGAGAGACCCAGTACTTC

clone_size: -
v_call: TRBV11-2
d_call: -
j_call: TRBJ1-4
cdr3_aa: CASSSFPGSTGEKLFF
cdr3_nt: TGTGCCAGCAGCTCTTTCCCCGGGAGCACGGGAGAAAAACTGTTTTTT

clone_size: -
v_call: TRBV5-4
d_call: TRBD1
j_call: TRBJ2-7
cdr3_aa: CASSPGRTGSSYEQYF
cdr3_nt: TGTGCCAGCAGCCCCGGACGGACAGGGAGCTCCTACGAGCAGTACTTC

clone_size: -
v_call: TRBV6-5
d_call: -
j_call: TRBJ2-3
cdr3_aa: CASSSYGAARRDTQYF
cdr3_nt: TGTGCCAGCAGTTCCTATGGAGCCGCCCGGAGAGATACGCAGTATTTT

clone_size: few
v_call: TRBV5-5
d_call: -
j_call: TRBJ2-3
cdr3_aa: CASSRGATDTQYF
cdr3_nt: TGTGCCAGCAGCCGGGGCGCCACAGATACGCAGTATTTT

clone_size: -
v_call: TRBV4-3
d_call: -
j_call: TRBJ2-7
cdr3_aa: CASSQDMVAYEQYF
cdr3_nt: TGCGCCAGCAGCCAAGATATGGTGGCCTACGAGCAGTACTTC

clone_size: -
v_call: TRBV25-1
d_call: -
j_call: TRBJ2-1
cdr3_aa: CASSFLASEAYNEQFF
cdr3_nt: TGTGCCAGCAGTTTTCTAGCGTCTGAGGCCTACAATGAGCAGTTCTTC

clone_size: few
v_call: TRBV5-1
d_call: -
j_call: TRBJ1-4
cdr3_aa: CASSLGPPGEKLFF
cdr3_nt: TGCGCTAGCAGCTTAGGACCTCCGGGTGAAAAACTGTTTTTT